This record concerns one TCR beta chain sequence. The CDR3 runs to 15 residues. In germline, CDR1 is MGHDK, CDR2 SYGVNS. The authors amplified TCR beta CDR3 regions from RNA transcripts. Second-round multiplex PCR came after a first-round RT-PCR that employed HTBI primers. TCRdb re-called the multiplex PCR reads through MiXCR, storing one row per CDR3 protein. The table records roughly 700,000 distinct CDR3 sequences, roughly 41% of them present only once. This sample is drawn from a study of Graves' ophthalmopathy and Graves' hyperthyroidism. The rearrangement uses TRBV25-1 and TRBJ2-5; 9 bases match TRBD2. This receptor was obtained from an adult man with Graves' ophthalmopathy. Sequenced sample: peripheral blood. This CDR3 is CARGFRREGLETQYF. The CDR3 DNA is TGTGCTAGAGGGTTTCGGCGGGAGGGCCTGGAGACCCAGTACTTC.